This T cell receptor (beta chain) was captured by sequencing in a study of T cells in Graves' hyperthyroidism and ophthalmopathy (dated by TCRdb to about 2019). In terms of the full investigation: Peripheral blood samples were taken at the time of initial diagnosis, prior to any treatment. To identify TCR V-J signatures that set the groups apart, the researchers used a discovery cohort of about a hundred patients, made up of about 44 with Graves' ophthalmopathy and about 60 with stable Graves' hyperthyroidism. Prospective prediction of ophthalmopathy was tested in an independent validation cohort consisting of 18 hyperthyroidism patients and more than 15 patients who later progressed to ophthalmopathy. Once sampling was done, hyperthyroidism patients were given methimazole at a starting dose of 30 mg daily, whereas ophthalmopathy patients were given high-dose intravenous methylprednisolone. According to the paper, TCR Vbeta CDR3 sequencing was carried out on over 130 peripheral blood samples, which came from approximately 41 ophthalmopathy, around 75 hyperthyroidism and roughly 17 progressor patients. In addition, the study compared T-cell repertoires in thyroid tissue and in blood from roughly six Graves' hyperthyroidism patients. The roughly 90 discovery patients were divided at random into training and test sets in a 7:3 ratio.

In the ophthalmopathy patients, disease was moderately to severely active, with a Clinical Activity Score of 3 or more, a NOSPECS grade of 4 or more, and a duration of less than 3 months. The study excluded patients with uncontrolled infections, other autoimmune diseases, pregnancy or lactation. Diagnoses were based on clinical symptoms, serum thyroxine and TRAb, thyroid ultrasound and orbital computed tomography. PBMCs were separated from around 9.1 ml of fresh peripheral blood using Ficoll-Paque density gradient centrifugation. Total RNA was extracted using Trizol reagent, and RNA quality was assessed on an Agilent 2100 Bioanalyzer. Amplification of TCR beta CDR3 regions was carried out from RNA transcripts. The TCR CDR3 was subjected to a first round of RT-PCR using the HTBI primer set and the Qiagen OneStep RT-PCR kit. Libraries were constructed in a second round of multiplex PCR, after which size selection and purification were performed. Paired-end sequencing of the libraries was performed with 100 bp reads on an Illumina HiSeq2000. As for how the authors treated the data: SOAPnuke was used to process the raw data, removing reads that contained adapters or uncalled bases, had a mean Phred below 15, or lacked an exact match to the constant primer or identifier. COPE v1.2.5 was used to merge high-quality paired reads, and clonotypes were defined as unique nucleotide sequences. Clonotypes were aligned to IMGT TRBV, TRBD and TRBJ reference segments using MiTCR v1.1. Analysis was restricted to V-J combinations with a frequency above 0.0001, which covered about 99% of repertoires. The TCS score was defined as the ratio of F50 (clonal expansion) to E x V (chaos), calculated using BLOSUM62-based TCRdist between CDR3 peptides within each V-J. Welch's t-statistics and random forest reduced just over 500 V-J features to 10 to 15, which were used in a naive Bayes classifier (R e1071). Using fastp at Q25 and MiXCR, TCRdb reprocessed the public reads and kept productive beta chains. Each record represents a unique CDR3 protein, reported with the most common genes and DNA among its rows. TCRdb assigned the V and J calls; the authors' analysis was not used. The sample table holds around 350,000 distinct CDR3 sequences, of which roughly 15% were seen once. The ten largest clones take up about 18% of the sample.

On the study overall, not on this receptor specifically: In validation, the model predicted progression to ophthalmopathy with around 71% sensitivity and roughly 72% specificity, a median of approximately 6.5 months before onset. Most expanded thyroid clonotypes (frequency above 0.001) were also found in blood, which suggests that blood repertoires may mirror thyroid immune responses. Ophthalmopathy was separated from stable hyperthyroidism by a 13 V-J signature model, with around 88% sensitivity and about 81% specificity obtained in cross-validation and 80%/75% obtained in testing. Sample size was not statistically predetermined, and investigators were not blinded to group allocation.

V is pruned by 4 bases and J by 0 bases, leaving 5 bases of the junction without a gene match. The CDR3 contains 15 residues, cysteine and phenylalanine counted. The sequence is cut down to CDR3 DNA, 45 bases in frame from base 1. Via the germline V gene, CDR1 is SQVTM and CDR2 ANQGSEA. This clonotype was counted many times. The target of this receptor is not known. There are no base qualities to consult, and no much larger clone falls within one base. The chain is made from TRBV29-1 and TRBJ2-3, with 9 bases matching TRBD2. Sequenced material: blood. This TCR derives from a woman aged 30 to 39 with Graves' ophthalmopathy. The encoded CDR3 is CSVVAAGGSTDTQYF. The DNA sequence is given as TGCAGCGTTGTGGCAGCGGGGGGAAGCACAGATACGCAGTATTTT.